Below, 24 T cell receptor beta chains from the same sample are listed, as sequenced in a study of cytomegalovirus exposure and HLA in healthy donors. Primers: 60 Vbeta forward and 13 Jbeta reverse. Profiling relied on immunoSEQ multiplex PCR, and the TCRdb table lists in-frame clones only, not all of them. The table shows 150,000 to 200,000 clones, with approximately 11% occurring only once. The sequenced sample consisted of PBMCs. These receptor sequences come from a man aged 50 to 60 in good health and CMV-seropositive.

This chain uses TRBV6-1 with TRBJ1-5; D is unclear. This CDR3 spans 17 amino acids. V was trimmed by 1 base and J by 2 bases, leaving 15 bases between them. Per germline, CDR1 MNHNS and CDR2 SASEGT. In nucleotides, the CDR3 is TGTGCCAGCAGTGAAGGGGCCAGCAGCTATGGCAATCAGCCCCAGCATTTT. Amino acid sequence: CASSEGASSYGNQPQHF.

This clone was counted between two and nine times. The rearrangement joins TRBV9 to TRBJ2-3, with a tentative D call TRBD2 (6 bases). V gave up 2 bases and J gave up 5 bases, with 9 bases separating them. CDR1 is SGDLS, CDR2 YYNGEE, per germline. The CDR3 runs 13 residues. CDR3 DNA sequence: TGTGCCAGCAGCGTGGGACTTAAAGATACGCAGTATTTT. Translating it yields CASSVGLKDTQYF.

The chain employs TRBV6-4 and TRBJ1-2; TRBD1 matches 7 bases. Germline-derived CDR1 and CDR2 are MRHNA and SNTAGT. This CDR3 is 15 amino acids long. The V and J ends lost 4 bases and 0 bases, in that order; junction bases with no gene match: 5. The CDR3: CASSADRAPNYGYTF. The CDR3 bases are TGTGCCAGCAGTGCCGACAGGGCCCCTAACTATGGCTACACCTTC.

This clone has a handful of counts. The V and J genes are TRBV27 and TRBJ1-5; D perhaps matches TRBD1 (5 bases). V lost 2 bases, J lost 7 bases, and 9 bases lay in between. The CDR3 has 13 amino acids. The V gene's germline CDR1 is MNHEY and CDR2 SMNVEV (reference sequence). CDR3 bases: TGTGCCAGCAGTTTACGCCAGGGCCAGCCCCAGCATTTT. Translated: CASSLRQGQPQHF.

V usage is TRBV6-4 and J usage is TRBJ2-5; 7 nucleotides line up with TRBD2. CDR1 is MRHNA, CDR2 SNTAGT, per germline. CDR3 size: 13 residues. V dropped 3 bases and J dropped 6; count of bases not matched to a gene: 4. The CDR3 protein is CASSERGGKTQYF. CDR3 in DNA: TGTGCCAGCAGTGAGCGCGGGGGAAAGACCCAGTACTTC.

The rearrangement joins TRBV5-1 to TRBJ2-2, with 13 bases identical to TRBD2. The germline V gene has CDR1 SGHRS and CDR2 YFSETQ. The V gene end was trimmed by 3 bases and the J gene end by 4 bases; junction bases not matched to a gene: 6. The CDR3 sequence is 17 residues long. The CDR3 protein is CASSSGGTSGATGELFF. CDR3 DNA: TGCGCCAGCAGCTCAGGAGGGACTAGCGGGGCCACCGGGGAGCTGTTTTTT.

This clone was seen only a few times. This rearrangement joins TRBV29-1 to TRBJ2-3; TRBD2 is a possible D gene (6 bases). The V end lost 4 bases, the J end lost 3 bases, and 8 bases lay between the germline ends. Germline-derived CDR1 and CDR2 are SQVTM and ANQGSEA. The CDR3 consists of 12 residues. Written as DNA, the CDR3 is TGCAGCGTTGGCGGGGTTACAGATACGCAGTATTTT. The encoded protein is CSVGGVTDTQYF.

The V and J genes are TRBV7-2 and TRBJ1-6; a weak D match, TRBD1 (6 bases). This CDR3 region has 15 residues. CDR1 SGHTA and CDR2 FQGNSA come from the germline V gene. V was pared by 5 bases and J by 4 bases, with 12 bases between. This chain's CDR3 is CASSADRIYNSPLHF. As DNA, the CDR3 is TGTGCCAGCAGCGCGGACAGAATTTATAATTCACCCCTCCACTTT.

The chain uses TRBV19 and TRBJ1-1, with D perhaps TRBD1 (5 bases). Germline lookup yields CDR1 LNHDA and CDR2 SQIVND (reference sequence). The CDR3 loop spans 15 amino acids. Between the trimmed V and J ends, which lost 7 bases and 5 bases, there was a span of 20 bases. CDR3 in DNA: TGTGCCAGTACCTTTCAGGGAGGTGAGTTGACTGAAGCTTTCTTT. Translating it yields CASTFQGGELTEAFF.

The chain recombines TRBV19 with TRBJ2-5, with 12 bases lining up with TRBD2. Losses at the gene ends were 6 bases for V and 2 bases for J; bases not matched to a gene: 10. The CDR3 covers 17 residues. CDR1 and CDR2 from the germline V gene are LNHDA and SQIVND (reference sequence). CDR3 amino acids: CASSPRGLAGTQETQYF. CDR3 coding DNA: TGTGCCAGTAGCCCTCGCGGACTAGCGGGGACACAAGAGACCCAGTACTTC.

The J gene is TRBJ1-1, the V gene TRBV27; D is unresolved. V gave up 3 bases and J gave up 3 bases, with 14 bases separating them. The CDR3 spans 15 residues. Per germline, CDR1 MNHEY and CDR2 SMNVEV (reference sequence). As DNA, the CDR3 is TGTGCCAGCAGTTTGAGGAGAGGGCTCGACACTGAAGCTTTCTTT. Its protein is CASSLRRGLDTEAFF.

Only a few counts were recorded for this clone. The rearrangement joins TRBV10-1 to TRBJ1-6; D is ambiguous. The V gene's germline CDR1 is WNHNN and CDR2 SYGVQD (reference sequence). The CDR3 loop spans 19 amino acids. V was trimmed by 3 bases and J by 0 bases, leaving 18 bases between them. The CDR3: CASSEVDELQSSYNSPLHF. The CDR3 DNA follows: TGCGCCAGCAGTGAAGTTGACGAGTTACAGAGCTCCTATAATTCACCCCTCCACTTT.

This clone was seen a few times. The genes are TRBV27 and TRBJ2-7, with 12 bases identical to TRBD2. The CDR3 has 14 residues. V lost 6 bases and J lost 2; bases outside the gene matches: 2. Per the germline V gene, CDR1 is MNHEY and CDR2 is SMNVEV (reference sequence). The CDR3 sequence: CASRGLAGTYEQYV. DNA for the CDR3: TGTGCCAGCAGGGGACTAGCGGGTACCTACGAGCAGTACGTC.

This chain joins TRBV28 and TRBJ2-2; the match to TRBD2 covers 10 bases. The CDR3 is made up of 15 amino acids. Germline assignment: CDR1 MDHEN and CDR2 SYDVKM. The trim removed 6 bases at V and 3 bases at J, leaving 4 bases unmatched. In DNA, the CDR3 is TGTGCCAGCAGCCCTAGCGGGGGTTACACCGGGGAGCTGTTTTTT. It codes for CASSPSGGYTGELFF.

This clone came up a few times. V gene TRBV6-4 combines with J gene TRBJ1-5; D call uncertain. This CDR3 region has 14 residues. The V gene's germline CDR1 is MRHNA and CDR2 SNTAGT. V dropped 6 bases and J dropped 2 bases, with 11 bases sitting between them. CDR3 loop: CASSPPRGNQPQHF. The CDR3, as DNA: TGTGCCAGCAGCCCCCCGAGGGGCAATCAGCCCCAGCATTTT.

The sample holds a few counts of this clone. The chain employs TRBV9 and TRBJ1-2; D gene uncertain. This CDR3 has 16 amino acids. Looked up from germline, CDR1 is SGDLS and CDR2 is YYNGEE. Trimming took 4 bases from V and 2 from J, leaving 18 bases between them. The CDR3 DNA is TGTGCCAGCAGCCCTAGCCAAGGCGGCGTGAACTATGGCTACACCTTC. This sequence encodes CASSPSQGGVNYGYTF. The full variable domain, rest sourced from reference TRBV9 and TRBJ1-2, is DSGVTQTPKHLITATGQRVTLRCSPRSGDLSVYWYQQSLDQGLQFLIQYYNGEERAKGNILERFSAQQFPDLHSELNLSSLELGDSALYFCASSPSQGGVNYGYTFGSGTRLTVV.

This clone has a handful of counts. The chain combines TRBV5-6 with TRBJ2-3, with 8 bases fitting TRBD1. J was trimmed by 4 bases and V by 0 bases; bases with no gene match: 4. The CDR3 is made up of 15 amino acids. CDR1 and CDR2 from the germline V gene are SGHDT and YYEEEE. CDR3 in amino acids: CASSLVAGGPDTQYF. CDR3 in DNA: TGTGCCAGCAGCTTGGTAGCAGGGGGCCCAGATACGCAGTATTTT.

This clone occurred a few times. This chain connects TRBV29-1 to TRBJ2-3; 10 bases map to TRBD2. The V and J ends lost 6 bases and 5 bases, in that order; junction bases with no gene match: 8. The CDR3 is 14 amino acids. The germline V gene has CDR1 SQVTM and CDR2 ANQGSEA. CDR3 sequence reads: CSVVSLAGVDTQYF. The CDR3 coding sequence is TGCAGCGTCGTTAGCCTAGCGGGGGTAGATACGCAGTATTTT.

This clone showed up just a few times. This sequence joins TRBV9 and TRBJ2-5, with 8 positions matching TRBD2. This CDR3 contains 15 residues. V shed 4 bases and J 5 bases; nucleotides not matched to a gene: 10. CDR1 is SGDLS, CDR2 YYNGEE, per germline. The CDR3 is CASSSPGGGLETQYF. CDR3 coding DNA: TGTGCCAGCAGCTCCCCGGGGGGGGGCCTGGAGACCCAGTACTTC.

The chain links TRBV5-4 to TRBJ2-5; 7 bases map to TRBD2. This CDR3 spans 17 amino acids. J gave up 5 bases and V 4 bases, and 17 bases lay outside the gene matches. Germline loops: CDR1 SGHNT, CDR2 YYREEE (reference sequence). The DNA of the CDR3 is TGTGCCAGCAGCAAAAGACTGGGGGGGAAGATCGCCGAGACCCAGTACTTC. It yields the protein CASSKRLGGKIAETQYF.

This chain joins TRBV7-6 and TRBJ2-3, with TRBD2 identical over 7 bases. After removal of 5 bases from V and 1 base from J, the junction contained 9 bases not matched to a gene. The germline gives CDR1 SGHVS, CDR2 FNYEAQ. The CDR3 sequence is 16 residues long. The CDR3 loop is CASSPQRGRGTDTQYF. In DNA, the CDR3 is TGTGCCAGCAGCCCGCAGCGGGGAAGGGGCACAGATACGCAGTATTTT.

This clone has more than one count but fewer than ten. V is TRBV12-5 and J is TRBJ2-3; 15 nucleotides align to TRBD2. V lost 3 bases to trimming and J lost 7 bases; unmatched junction nucleotides: 8. Germline lookup yields CDR1 LGHNT and CDR2 FRNRAP. The CDR3 is made up of 17 amino acids. The CDR3 here is CASGFWTSGGAGNTQYF. In DNA form, the CDR3 reads TGTGCTAGTGGTTTCTGGACTAGCGGGGGGGCTGGGAATACGCAGTATTTT.

This clone was seen a handful of times. V is TRBV6-4 and J is TRBJ2-7; TRBD1 is a possible D gene (5 bases). Germline V gene lookup returns CDR1 MRHNA and CDR2 SNTAGT. Trimming removed 2 bases from V and 2 bases from J, with 7 bases in between. CDR3 size: 13 residues. CDR3 sequence: CASSDRGPYEQYF. The CDR3 DNA reads as TGTGCCAGCAGTGACAGGGGCCCCTACGAGCAGTACTTC.

The chain employs TRBV7-2 and TRBJ1-3; D ambiguous. CDR1 is SGHTA and CDR2 is FQGNSA in the germline V gene. V dropped 4 bases and J dropped 4 bases, with 11 bases sitting between them. The CDR3 sequence is 14 residues long. The CDR3 DNA reads as TGTGCCAGCAGCTCCTCACCGGGGGGAAACACCATATATTTT. It is translated as CASSSSPGGNTIYF.